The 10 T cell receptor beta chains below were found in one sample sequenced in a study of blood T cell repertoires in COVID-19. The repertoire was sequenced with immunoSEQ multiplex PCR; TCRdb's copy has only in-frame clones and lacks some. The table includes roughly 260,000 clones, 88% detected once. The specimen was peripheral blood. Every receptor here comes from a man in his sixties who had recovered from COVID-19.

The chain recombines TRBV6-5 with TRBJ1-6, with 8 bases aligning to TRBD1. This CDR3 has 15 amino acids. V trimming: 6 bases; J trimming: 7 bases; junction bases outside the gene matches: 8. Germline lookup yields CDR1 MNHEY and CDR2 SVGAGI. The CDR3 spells CASRHGQGGNSPLHF. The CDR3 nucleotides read TGTGCCAGCAGACATGGACAGGGCGGCAATTCACCCCTCCACTTT.

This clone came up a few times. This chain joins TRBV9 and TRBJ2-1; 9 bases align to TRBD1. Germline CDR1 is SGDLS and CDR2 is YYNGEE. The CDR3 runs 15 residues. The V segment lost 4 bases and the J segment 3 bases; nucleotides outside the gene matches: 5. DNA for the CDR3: TGTGCCAGCAGCAACGGACAGGGGTTCTACAATGAGCAGTTCTTC. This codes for CASSNGQGFYNEQFF.

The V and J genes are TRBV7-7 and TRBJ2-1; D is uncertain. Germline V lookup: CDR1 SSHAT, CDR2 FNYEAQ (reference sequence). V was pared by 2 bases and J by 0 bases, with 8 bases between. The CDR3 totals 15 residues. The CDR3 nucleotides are TGTGCCAGCAGCTTACGTCGGAGCTCCTACAATGAGCAGTTCTTC. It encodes CASSLRRSSYNEQFF.

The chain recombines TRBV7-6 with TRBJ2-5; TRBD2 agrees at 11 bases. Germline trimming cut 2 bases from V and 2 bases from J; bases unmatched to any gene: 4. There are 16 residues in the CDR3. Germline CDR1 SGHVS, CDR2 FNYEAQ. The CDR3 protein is CASSLLAGGTQETQYF. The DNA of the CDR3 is TGTGCCAGCAGCTTACTAGCGGGGGGCACTCAAGAGACCCAGTACTTC.

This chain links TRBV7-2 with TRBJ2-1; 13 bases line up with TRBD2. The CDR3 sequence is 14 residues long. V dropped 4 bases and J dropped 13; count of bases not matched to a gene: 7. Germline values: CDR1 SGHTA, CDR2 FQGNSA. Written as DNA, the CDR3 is TGTGCCAGCAGCTCGGGACTAGCGGGATGGGGACAGTTCTTC. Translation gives CASSSGLAGWGQFF.

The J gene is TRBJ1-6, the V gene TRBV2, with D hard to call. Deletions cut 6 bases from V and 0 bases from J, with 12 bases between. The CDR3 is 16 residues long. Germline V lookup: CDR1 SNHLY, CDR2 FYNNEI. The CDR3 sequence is CASRFSGSSYNSPLHF. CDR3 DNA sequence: TGTGCCAGCAGGTTTTCGGGGAGCTCCTATAATTCACCCCTCCACTTT.

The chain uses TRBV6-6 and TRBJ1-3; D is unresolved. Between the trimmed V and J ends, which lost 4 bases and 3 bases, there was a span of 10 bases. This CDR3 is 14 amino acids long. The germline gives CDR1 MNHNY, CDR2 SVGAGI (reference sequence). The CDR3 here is CASSLSEDGNTIYF. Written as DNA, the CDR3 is TGTGCCAGCAGTTTATCCGAGGATGGAAACACCATATATTTT.

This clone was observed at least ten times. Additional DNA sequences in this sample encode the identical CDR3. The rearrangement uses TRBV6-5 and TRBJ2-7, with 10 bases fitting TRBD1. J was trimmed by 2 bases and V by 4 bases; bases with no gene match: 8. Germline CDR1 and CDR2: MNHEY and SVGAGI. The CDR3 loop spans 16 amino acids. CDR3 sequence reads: CASSFSAGTGAYEQYF. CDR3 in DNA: TGTGCCAGCAGTTTCTCTGCGGGGACAGGGGCCTACGAGCAGTACTTC.

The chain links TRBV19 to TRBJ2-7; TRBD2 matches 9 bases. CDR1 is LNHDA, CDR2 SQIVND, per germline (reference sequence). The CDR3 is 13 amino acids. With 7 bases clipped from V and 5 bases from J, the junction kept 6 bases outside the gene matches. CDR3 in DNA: TGTGCCAGTAACGAGCGGGGGGCACACGAGCAGTACTTC. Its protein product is CASNERGAHEQYF. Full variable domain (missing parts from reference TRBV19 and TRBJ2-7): DGGITQSPKYLFRKEGQNVTLSCEQNLNHDAMYWYRQDPGQGLRLIYYSQIVNDFQKGDIAEGYSVSREKKESFPLTVTSAQKNPTAFYLCASNERGAHEQYFGPGTRLTVT.

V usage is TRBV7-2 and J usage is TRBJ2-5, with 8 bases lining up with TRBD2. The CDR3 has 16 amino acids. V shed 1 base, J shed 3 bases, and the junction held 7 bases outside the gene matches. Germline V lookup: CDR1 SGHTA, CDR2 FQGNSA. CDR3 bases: TGTGCCAGCAGCTTAGGAAGCGGGGGACTCGAAGAGACCCAGTACTTC. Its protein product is CASSLGSGGLEETQYF.